The entry below gives a single T cell receptor (beta chain) sequence along with its context. What it binds is not known. With 60 Vbeta and 13 Jbeta primers, the PCR was carried out. Clones were sequenced by immunoSEQ multiplex PCR, and TCRdb holds only the in-frame ones, with some missing. This sample has over 100,000 clones; 50% to 75% occur once, and the top ten carry about 8.9%. V was trimmed by 5 bases and J by 3 bases, leaving 10 bases between them. The V gene's germline CDR1 is SEHNR and CDR2 FQNEAQ (reference sequence). CDR3 size: 13 residues. This specimen belongs to a study of cytomegalovirus exposure and HLA in healthy donors. Findings of the study overall: Across donors, sequencing depth was assumed by presence/absence analyses to be roughly uniform. Earlier findings revealed that most TCR beta V segments proved productive either about 90% or about 30% of the time. The authors later found HLA-associated TCR beta chains more clonally expanded than equally common others.

Unrecorded immune exposures were likely, despite nominal health at sampling. The chain carries TRBV7-9 and TRBJ2-5, with D perhaps matching TRBD2 (5 bases). Source material: PBMCs. This sequence originates from a woman between 40 and 55 years old in good health and CMV-seropositive. The CDR3 spells CASSQGLKETQYF. The CDR3 DNA follows: TGTGCCAGCAGCCAAGGACTGAAAGAGACCCAGTACTTC. The full variable domain, with the rest looked up from reference TRBV7-9 and TRBJ2-5, is DTGVSQNPRHKITKRGQNVTFRCDPISEHNRLYWYRQTLGQGPEFLTYFQNEAQLEKSRLLSDRFSAERPKGSFSTLEIQRTEQGDSAMYLCASSQGLKETQYFGPGTRLLVL.